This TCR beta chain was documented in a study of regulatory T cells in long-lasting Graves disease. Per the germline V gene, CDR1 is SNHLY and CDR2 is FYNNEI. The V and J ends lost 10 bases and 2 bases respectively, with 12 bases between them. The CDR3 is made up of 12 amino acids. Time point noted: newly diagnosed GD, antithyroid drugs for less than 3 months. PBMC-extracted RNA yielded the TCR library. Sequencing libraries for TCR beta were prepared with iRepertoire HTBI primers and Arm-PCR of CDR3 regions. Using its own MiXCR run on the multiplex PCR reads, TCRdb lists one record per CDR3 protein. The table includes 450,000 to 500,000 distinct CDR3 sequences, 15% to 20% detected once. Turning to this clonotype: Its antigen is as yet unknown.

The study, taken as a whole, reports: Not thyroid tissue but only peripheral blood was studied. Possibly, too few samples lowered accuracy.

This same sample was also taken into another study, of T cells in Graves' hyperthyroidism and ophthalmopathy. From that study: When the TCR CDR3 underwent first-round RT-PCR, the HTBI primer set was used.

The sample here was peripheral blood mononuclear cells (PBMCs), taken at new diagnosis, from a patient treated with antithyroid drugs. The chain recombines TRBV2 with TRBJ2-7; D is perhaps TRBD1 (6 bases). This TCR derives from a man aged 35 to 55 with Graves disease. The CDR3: CAINGQTYEQYF. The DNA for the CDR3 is TGTGCCATCAACGGACAGACCTACGAGCAGTACTTC.